This T cell receptor (beta chain) stems from a study of blood T cell repertoires in COVID-19. Study-wide context: Spain, Italy and the United States supplied samples that represented acute and convalescent COVID-19.

Seattle cases were enrolled at active infection and followed longitudinally. Sequenced by immunoSEQ multiplex PCR; TCRdb stores in-frame clones only, minus some. The data contain roughly 60,000 clones, 75% to 90% of them singletons. CDR3 length equals 14 residues. V was clipped by 9 bases and J by 6 bases; unmatched bases: 10. CDR1 is MNHEY, CDR2 SVGAGI, per germline. Sequences were obtained from peripheral blood. The chain links TRBV6-5 to TRBJ2-7; 11 bases map to TRBD2. This TCR was recovered from a man aged 25-40 years with COVID-19, enrolled during active disease. CDR3 region: CASPGLAEGSEQYF. CDR3 in DNA: TGTGCCAGTCCGGGACTAGCGGAGGGGAGCGAGCAGTACTTC.